The sequence of this TCR beta chain was determined in a study of T cell repertoires in cytomegalovirus infection (dated by TCRdb to the late 2010s). Looking at the study overall: Peptide stimulations targeted recently identified HLA-C-restricted CMV epitopes, whose presentation resists viral immunomodulation, together with well-studied HLA-B-restricted epitopes. Donor HLA type was relevant to the analysis, because carriage of CMV infection together with the matching HLA type was indicated by public TCR beta signatures.

CDR1 SEHNR and CDR2 FQNEAQ are derived from the germline V gene (reference sequence). The CDR3 holds 14 amino acids from the cysteine to the phenylalanine. Only the CDR3 region is kept as DNA, spanning 42 bases read in frame from base 1. The junction shows trimming of 5 bases on V and 6 bases on J, and the gene matches do not reach 7 bases of it. Sequencing took place on an Illumina HiSeq 1500. TCRdb trimmed the raw reads at Q25, called clones with MiXCR and kept productive beta chains. Identical CDR3 protein sequences are pooled into one entry, listed with their most common genes and DNA. Here the sample has some 900,000 distinct CDR3 sequences; over 25% occur a single time. The ten top clones hold roughly an eighth of the sample. General conclusions and limits of the study: Cumulative frequency of public TCR beta family members discriminated carriers of CMV infection plus the relevant HLA type in this cohort and an independent approximately 370-donor cohort. The ex vivo response was dominated by HLA-C-restricted CMV-specific TCR beta clonotypes, and the single most frequent clonotype in two of eight donors was supplied by these HLA-C-restricted clonotypes.

The sample's treatment or condition label is to be understood as: in vitro stimulation with specific CMV peptide epitopes to enrich CMV-specific T cells. This clonotype was counted only a few times. It lacks a known antigen. No per-base quality is available; no much larger clone lies one base away. Recombination linked TRBV7-9 to TRBJ1-1, and 9 junction bases match TRBD1. This sequence originates from a human donor in good health (CMV status not recorded). Some clones in this sample may be carry-over from other donors' samples. Sequenced here: cultured CD8+ T cells from PBMCs, sampled from culture after CMV antigen stimulation. DNA sequence: TGTGCCAGCAGCCCGGGACAGGGATTGGCTGAAGCTTTCTTT. Translated, it gives CASSPGQGLAEAFF.